This T cell receptor (beta chain) came from a study of cytomegalovirus exposure and HLA in healthy donors. PCR used 60 Vbeta primers and 13 Jbeta primers. Method: immunoSEQ multiplex PCR; TCRdb's copy keeps in-frame clones and lacks some. The table includes hundreds of thousands of clones, around 89% detected once. Per the germline V gene, CDR1 is SGHAT and CDR2 is FQNNGV. V shed 0 bases and J 6 bases; nucleotides not matched to a gene: 10. There are 18 residues in the CDR3. Concerning this clone: Its antigen remains unknown.

When sampled, the donors appeared nominally healthy, though they likely had unrecorded immune exposures. Findings and caveats of the study: When a later analysis was performed, an Asian-associated ancestry cluster reportedly had fewer N-insertions than the approximately 690-donor mean. Associated with cytomegalovirus, according to the listing, were 170 or so TCR beta chains. Reported results showed that the classifier diagnosed cytomegalovirus status with high specificity and sensitivity.

The receptor was isolated from a woman aged 18-29 years in good health and CMV-seronegative. V is TRBV11-2 and J is TRBJ2-2; 10 nucleotides agree with TRBD1. Sequencing input: PBMCs. Here the CDR3 DNA reads TGTGCCAGCAGCTTAGATTTAGGGACAGGGGTCTGGTCCGGGGAGCTGTTTTTT. It encodes CASSLDLGTGVWSGELFF. Variable domain in full (rest from reference TRBV11-2 and TRBJ2-2): EAGVAQSPRYKIIEKRQSVAFWCNPISGHATLYWYQQILGQGPKLLIQFQNNGVVDDSQLPKDRFSAERLKGVDSTLKIQPAKLEDSAVYLCASSLDLGTGVWSGELFFGEGSRLTVL.